This record looks at one T cell receptor (beta chain) sequence and its context. Its antigen is unidentified. Clones were sequenced by immunoSEQ multiplex PCR, and TCRdb holds only the in-frame ones, with some missing. This table has roughly 1,800,000 clones, about 95% appearing once. V lost 3 bases and J lost 4; bases outside the gene matches: 10. The CDR3 has 18 amino acids. Germline V lookup: CDR1 SGHNT, CDR2 YYREEE (reference sequence). These data belong to a study of shared clonotypes between healthy human individuals. Study-wide results and limits: Across a handful of donors, naive CD4 shared about 5%, naive CD8 under 4%, memory CD4 approximately 2.5%, memory CD8 0.4% to 0.5%. Rarefaction curves obtained for sorted subsets showed sequencing incomplete despite large depth.

CD45RO negativity and positive selection for CCR7 defined naive CD8 cells, a population that excluded terminally differentiated effector memory CD45RA+ cells. This receptor was obtained from a man younger than 30 in good health. The chain links TRBV5-4 to TRBJ2-2; TRBD2 aligns across 12 bases. What was sequenced was naive CD8+ T cells sorted from blood. CDR3 sequence (DNA): TGTGCCAGCAGCTCCGGACTAGCGGGAAATGAAGGCACCGGGGAGCTGTTTTTT. It encodes CASSSGLAGNEGTGELFF.